This T cell receptor (beta chain) was observed in a study of CD8 T cells in ankylosing spondylitis. The study, taken as a whole, reports: Within matched ankylosing spondylitis synovial fluid, disease-linked clones were reportedly significantly enriched.

MiXCR, run by TCRdb on the 5' RACE reads, gives a single entry per CDR3 protein. The sample consists of some 220,000 distinct CDR3 sequences, approximately 7.6% of them appearing once. This clonotype was observed many times. No antigen is known for it. Germline V CDR1 and CDR2: SGHVS, FNYEAQ. The V segment lost 1 base and the J segment 4 bases; nucleotides outside the gene matches: 12. The CDR3 totals 17 residues. J is TRBJ2-7 and V is TRBV7-6; TRBD2 matches at 8 bases. The specimen was blood, either unsorted or a sorted T cell fraction (not recorded which). This TCR was sampled from a female donor with ankylosing spondylitis or in good health (not recorded which). In DNA form, the CDR3 reads TGTGCCAGCAGCTTAGTTATAAGCGGGAGCTACCCTTACGAGCAGTACTTC. Encoded protein: CASSLVISGSYPYEQYF.